This is a list of T cell receptor beta chains from one sample in a study of control samples from healthy donors and cancer patients. Some clones are missing from TCRdb's copy, which holds only in-frame ones; the method was immunoSEQ multiplex PCR. The sample has 130,000 or so clones, roughly 90% seen once. Sequencing was carried out using blood. The source of these receptors is a man over 45 in good health. Both conserved end residues are part of each CDR3. D genes are given only for firm matches. For some rows the clone size is stated as once, few or many, or as a class when expanded; others skip it.

d_call cdr3_length j_call clone_size v_call cdr3_nt cdr3_aa
TRBD1 15 TRBJ1-2 - TRBV2 TGTGCCAGCAGTGAAACAGGGGCGGTAAACTATGGCTACACCTTC CASSETGAVNYGYTF
TRBD1 14 TRBJ1-1 few TRBV29-1 TGCAGCGTCAGGGACAGGGGTATGAACACTGAAGCTTTCTTT CSVRDRGMNTEAFF
TRBD1 14 TRBJ1-1 - TRBV5-1 TGCGCCAGCAGCTTTGGAGGGGGCCGAACTGAAGCTTTCTTT CASSFGGGRTEAFF
- 16 TRBJ2-3 - TRBV6-6 TGTGCCAGCAGTTCTTCTACCAGGGGTATAGCAGATACGCAGTATTTT CASSSSTRGIADTQYF
- 14 TRBJ2-7 - TRBV5-1 TGCGCCAGCAGCTTGGGACAGGCGAACTACGAGCAGTACTTC CASSLGQANYEQYF
- 17 TRBJ1-2 - TRBV15 TGTGCCACCAGCAGACCTTTTCAGGGCTTCAACCCCTATGGCTACACCTTC CATSRPFQGFNPYGYTF
- 14 TRBJ2-7 - TRBV2 TGTGCCAGCAGTATCGGGCAGAGAGGCGCCGAGCAGTACTTC CASSIGQRGAEQYF
TRBD1 14 TRBJ1-2 - TRBV30 TGTGCCTGGGCTGGACCGGGACAGGGACGGAGCTACACCTTC CAWAGPGQGRSYTF
TRBD2 18 TRBJ2-3 - TRBV7-9 TGTGCCAGCAGCTTAGCACTAGCGGGGGGGCGGGGCACAGATACGCAGTATTTT CASSLALAGGRGTDTQYF
- 12 TRBJ1-4 - TRBV6-5 TGTGCCAGCAGTCTAACAGGGGAAAAACTGTTTTTT CASSLTGEKLFF
- 15 TRBJ2-3 - TRBV5-1 TGCGCCAGCAGCTTGGGACCGGGGCGGACAGATACGCAGTATTTT CASSLGPGRTDTQYF
- 14 TRBJ2-5 once TRBV7-2 TGTGCCAGCAGCTTCGTCGTGGATGGAGAGACCCAGTACTTC CASSFVVDGETQYF
TRBD2 17 TRBJ2-7 - TRBV15 TGTGCCACCAGCCCGTCCCCAGGGCGGGAGAGCTCCTACGAGCAGTACTTC CATSPSPGRESSYEQYF
- 16 TRBJ1-2 once TRBV7-2 TGTGCCAGCAGCTTAGATGGCCCGCCCGCTAACTATGGCTACACCTTC CASSLDGPPANYGYTF
TRBD2 15 TRBJ2-5 - TRBV20-1 TGCAGTGCTATTGAGCGGGGGGGCCGAGGAGAGACCCAGTACTTC CSAIERGGRGETQYF
- 17 TRBJ2-2 once TRBV29-1 TGCAGCGTTGAAGATCGAGGGCGGGGCGGTAGCACCGGGGAGCTGTTTTTT CSVEDRGRGGSTGELFF
TRBD1 14 TRBJ2-2 - TRBV25-1 TGTGCCAGCACTCGGGACAGTTACACCGGGGAGCTGTTTTTT CASTRDSYTGELFF
TRBD1 15 TRBJ1-5 - TRBV24-1 TGTGCCACCAGTGATTGGGACAGGGAGGCTCAGCCCCAGCATTTT CATSDWDREAQPQHF
- 16 TRBJ2-2 once TRBV3-1/TRBV3-2 TGTGCCAGCAGCCAAAACTCAGGGTTAAACACCGGGGAGCTGTTTTTT CASSQNSGLNTGELFF
- 15 TRBJ1-1 - TRBV5-5 TGTGCCAGCAGCTTGGGGTCAGGTCAATACACTGAAGCTTTCTTT CASSLGSGQYTEAFF
TRBD1 17 TRBJ1-6 once TRBV30 TGTGCCTCGACGGGACAGGGGGTCATATCCTATAATTCACCCCTCCACTTT CASTGQGVISYNSPLHF
- 15 TRBJ1-5 - TRBV10-2 TGCGCCAGCAGTGAGGGGGGGAATGTGGGTCAGCCCCAGCATTTT CASSEGGNVGQPQHF